A selection of T cell receptor beta chains follows, all from one sample in a study of shared clonotypes between healthy human individuals. Generated by immunoSEQ multiplex PCR, the TCRdb table keeps only in-frame clones and is missing some. Of approximately 2,300,000 clones listed, around 90% were seen once; the top ten hold more than 0.35%. The material sequenced was naive CD4+ T cells from PBMCs. The receptors stem from a man between 18 and 29 years old in good health. Some clones in this sample may be carry-over from other donors' samples. CDR3s include the opening cysteine and the closing phenylalanine or tryptophan. The D gene is left open where the match is weak. Not every row has a clone size; where given, it reads once, few, many or a size class.

V gene: TRBV29-1
CDR3 length: 14
D gene: .
J gene: TRBJ2-7
clone size: .
CDR3 DNA: TGCAGCGTTGATGCGGTTGGGGACTTCGGCGAGCAGTACTTC
CDR3 protein: CSVDAVGDFGEQYF

V gene: TRBV11-3
CDR3 length: 17
D gene: .
J gene: TRBJ1-1
clone size: .
CDR3 DNA: TGTGCCAGCACGGCCGCGTGGGGCTCGGTTATGAACACTGAAGCTTTCTTT
CDR3 protein: CASTAAWGSVMNTEAFF

V gene: TRBV5-4
CDR3 length: 13
D gene: .
J gene: TRBJ1-2
clone size: .
CDR3 DNA: TGTGCCAGCAGCTTCCAGGGGAACTATGGCTACACCTTC
CDR3 protein: CASSFQGNYGYTF

V gene: TRBV28
CDR3 length: 14
D gene: .
J gene: TRBJ1-1
clone size: .
CDR3 DNA: TGTGCCAGCAGGTTCGGGAGGGGGAATTTCGAAGCTTTCTTT
CDR3 protein: CASRFGRGNFEAFF

V gene: TRBV5-1
CDR3 length: 15
D gene: .
J gene: TRBJ2-2
clone size: .
CDR3 DNA: TGCGCCAGCAGCTCAGTAGCGGACGGGACCGGGGAGCTGTTTTTT
CDR3 protein: CASSSVADGTGELFF

V gene: TRBV6-6
CDR3 length: 13
D gene: .
J gene: TRBJ1-5
clone size: .
CDR3 DNA: TGTGCCAGCAGAAATACAGGGAATCAGCCCCAGCATTTT
CDR3 protein: CASRNTGNQPQHF

V gene: TRBV7-2
CDR3 length: 16
D gene: .
J gene: TRBJ2-7
clone size: .
CDR3 DNA: TGTGCCAGCAGCTTAGTCGGGGGAGGAGGGGCCTACGAGCAGTACTTC
CDR3 protein: CASSLVGGGGAYEQYF

V gene: TRBV30
CDR3 length: 14
D gene: .
J gene: TRBJ1-2
clone size: .
CDR3 DNA: TGTGCCTGGAGAAACAGACAGGTTAACTATGGCTACACCTTC
CDR3 protein: CAWRNRQVNYGYTF

V gene: TRBV19
CDR3 length: 15
D gene: TRBD2
J gene: TRBJ2-3
clone size: .
CDR3 DNA: TGTGCCACATCCCCGGGACTAGCGGAGACAGATACGCAGTATTTT
CDR3 protein: CATSPGLAETDTQYF

V gene: TRBV28
CDR3 length: 13
D gene: .
J gene: TRBJ2-1
clone size: .
CDR3 DNA: TGTGCCAGCAGTCCCCGGGCCTACAATGAGCAGTTCTTC
CDR3 protein: CASSPRAYNEQFF

V gene: TRBV7-3
CDR3 length: 15
D gene: TRBD2
J gene: TRBJ2-2
clone size: .
CDR3 DNA: TGTGCCAGCAGCTTACTAGCGGATAGGACCGGGGAGCTGTTTTTT
CDR3 protein: CASSLLADRTGELFF

V gene: TRBV6-5
CDR3 length: 15
D gene: TRBD1
J gene: TRBJ2-2
clone size: .
CDR3 DNA: TGTGCCAGCAGGGGGACAGGGGGCGGCACCGGGGAGCTGTTTTTT
CDR3 protein: CASRGTGGGTGELFF

V gene: TRBV5-1
CDR3 length: 14
D gene: .
J gene: TRBJ2-1
clone size: .
CDR3 DNA: TGCGCCAGCAGCTTGGAAGCCCCTAGCGCCCAGCAGTTCTTC
CDR3 protein: CASSLEAPSAQQFF

V gene: TRBV6-5
CDR3 length: 14
D gene: .
J gene: TRBJ2-7
clone size: .
CDR3 DNA: TGTGCCAGCAGACCCATAGACAGTCCCTACGAGCAGTACTTC
CDR3 protein: CASRPIDSPYEQYF

V gene: TRBV28
CDR3 length: 13
D gene: .
J gene: TRBJ1-5
clone size: .
CDR3 DNA: TGTGCCAGCAGCGCTTCGGGGGTTCAGCCCCAGCATTTT
CDR3 protein: CASSASGVQPQHF

V gene: TRBV30
CDR3 length: 13
D gene: .
J gene: TRBJ2-3
clone size: .
CDR3 DNA: TGTGCCTGGAGTGAGAATAAGGTGGATACGCAGTATTTT
CDR3 protein: CAWSENKVDTQYF

V gene: TRBV7-9
CDR3 length: 15
D gene: .
J gene: TRBJ1-2
clone size: .
CDR3 DNA: TGTGCCAGCAGCTTAGTGCAAGTACTTTTCTATGGCTACACCTTC
CDR3 protein: CASSLVQVLFYGYTF

V gene: TRBV10-2
CDR3 length: 15
D gene: TRBD2
J gene: TRBJ2-1
clone size: .
CDR3 DNA: TGCGCCAGCAGTGCGACTAGCCGGACCTACAATGAGCAGTTCTTC
CDR3 protein: CASSATSRTYNEQFF

V gene: TRBV28
CDR3 length: 16
D gene: .
J gene: TRBJ2-5
clone size: .
CDR3 DNA: TGTGCCAGCAGTTTAAGCTTGGACTTTTACCAAGAGACCCAGTACTTC
CDR3 protein: CASSLSLDFYQETQYF

V gene: TRBV7-2
CDR3 length: 15
D gene: .
J gene: TRBJ2-7
clone size: .
CDR3 DNA: TGTGCCAGCAGCTTAGGGGGAGGCCTCTCCTACGAGCAGTACTTC
CDR3 protein: CASSLGGGLSYEQYF

V gene: TRBV27
CDR3 length: 18
D gene: TRBD2
J gene: TRBJ2-2
clone size: .
CDR3 DNA: TGTGCCAGCAGTCCCTCATCGGGACTAGAAAACCCCTCCGGGGAGCTGTTTTTT
CDR3 protein: CASSPSSGLENPSGELFF

V gene: TRBV19
CDR3 length: 16
D gene: TRBD2
J gene: TRBJ2-2
clone size: .
CDR3 DNA: TGTGCCAGTAGAACTGCCGGGACTAGCGGGACACGGGAGCTGTTTTTT
CDR3 protein: CASRTAGTSGTRELFF

V gene: TRBV25-1
CDR3 length: 14
D gene: TRBD1
J gene: TRBJ2-2
clone size: .
CDR3 DNA: TGTGCCAGCGCAACAGGGGGCTTAATCGGGGAGCTGTTTTTT
CDR3 protein: CASATGGLIGELFF

V gene: TRBV20-1
CDR3 length: 11
D gene: .
J gene: TRBJ2-5
clone size: once
CDR3 DNA: TGCAGTGCTAGGCGGGGCGAGACCCAGTACTTC
CDR3 protein: CSARRGETQYF

V gene: TRBV28
CDR3 length: 13
D gene: .
J gene: TRBJ2-7
clone size: once
CDR3 DNA: TGTGCCAGCAGTTCCTTCCATTACTACGAGCAGTACTTC
CDR3 protein: CASSSFHYYEQYF

V gene: TRBV19
CDR3 length: 15
D gene: .
J gene: TRBJ2-6
clone size: .
CDR3 DNA: TGTGCCAGTAGTATTGGGGATACTGGGGCCAACGTCCTGACTTTC
CDR3 protein: CASSIGDTGANVLTF

V gene: TRBV18
CDR3 length: 16
D gene: .
J gene: TRBJ1-3
clone size: .
CDR3 DNA: TGTGCCAGCTCCCCCATTCGGGGGAGGTCTGGAAACACCATATATTTT
CDR3 protein: CASSPIRGRSGNTIYF

V gene: TRBV6-1
CDR3 length: 14
D gene: .
J gene: TRBJ2-7
clone size: .
CDR3 DNA: TGTGCCAGCAGTAAACATCAGGGACCCTACGAGCAGTACTTC
CDR3 protein: CASSKHQGPYEQYF